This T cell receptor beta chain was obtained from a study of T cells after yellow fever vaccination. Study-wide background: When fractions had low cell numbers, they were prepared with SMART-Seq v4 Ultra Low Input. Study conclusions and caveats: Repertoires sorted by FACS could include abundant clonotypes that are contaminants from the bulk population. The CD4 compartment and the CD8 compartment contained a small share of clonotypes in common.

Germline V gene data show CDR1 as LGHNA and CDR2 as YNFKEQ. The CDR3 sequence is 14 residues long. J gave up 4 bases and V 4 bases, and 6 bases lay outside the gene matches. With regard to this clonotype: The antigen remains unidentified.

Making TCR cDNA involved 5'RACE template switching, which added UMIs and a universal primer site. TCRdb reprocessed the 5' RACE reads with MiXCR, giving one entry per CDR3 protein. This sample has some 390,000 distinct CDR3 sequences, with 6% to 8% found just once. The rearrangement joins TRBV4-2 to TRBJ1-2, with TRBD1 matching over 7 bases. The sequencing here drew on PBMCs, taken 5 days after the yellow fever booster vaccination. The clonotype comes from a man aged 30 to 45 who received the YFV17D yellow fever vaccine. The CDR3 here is CASSPDRVSYGYTF. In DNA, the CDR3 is TGTGCCAGCAGCCCCGACAGGGTCAGCTATGGCTACACCTTC.